The 32 T cell receptor beta chains below were found in one sample sequenced in a study of identical twins. Via MiXCR, TCRdb re-called the 5' RACE reads, giving one row per CDR3 protein. Of around 250,000 distinct CDR3 sequences listed, roughly 12% are singletons. These records were also assigned to another study, of yellow fever vaccine responses in identical twins.

The specimen sequenced was memory (CD45RO+) T cells sorted from blood. The source of these receptors is a woman aged 18-35 years in good health.

The rearrangement joins TRBV27 to TRBJ1-1; D is unresolved. CDR1 is MNHEY and CDR2 is SMNVEV in the germline V gene (reference sequence). Trimming removed 8 bases at V and 3 bases at J, with 4 bases between. The CDR3 length is 10 residues. CDR3 sequence reads: CASGYTEAFF. CDR3 bases: TGTGCCAGCGGGTACACTGAAGCTTTCTTT.

This sequence joins TRBV29-1 and TRBJ2-7, with 8 positions matching TRBD1. Per the germline V gene, CDR1 is SQVTM and CDR2 is ANQGSEA. The CDR3 length is 12 residues. V gave up 7 bases and J gave up 5 bases; unmatched junction bases: 7. The CDR3 DNA reads TGCAGCGGTCCAGGGGGCTGCGACGAGCAGTACTTC. Protein product: CSGPGGCDEQYF.

This clonotype was seen a few times. The rearrangement uses TRBV28 and TRBJ2-1; D not certain. Germline CDR1 and CDR2: MDHEN and SYDVKM. The CDR3 spans 13 residues. Trimming left V 8 bases short and J 3 bases short, with 11 bases between. In DNA, the CDR3 is TGTGCCAGCGGGAACTCGGACTACAATGAGCAGTTCTTC. Translation: CASGNSDYNEQFF.

The J gene is TRBJ2-1, the V gene TRBV30, with TRBD1 identical over 8 bases. V lost 4 bases to trimming and J lost 0 bases; unmatched junction nucleotides: 2. Germline-derived CDR1 and CDR2 are GTSNPN and SVGIG (reference sequence). CDR3 length: 14 residues. CDR3 sequence reads: CAWNTGGSYNEQFF. The CDR3 DNA follows: TGTGCCTGGAATACAGGGGGCTCCTACAATGAGCAGTTCTTC. The whole variable domain, filled in from reference TRBV30 and TRBJ2-1, reads SQTIHQWPATLVQPVGSPLSLECTVEGTSNPNLYWYRQAAGRGLQLLFYSVGIGQISSEVPQNLSASRPQDRQFILSSKKLLLSDSGFYLCAWNTGGSYNEQFFGPGTRLTVL.

The rearrangement uses TRBV7-6 and TRBJ2-5, with D possibly TRBD2 on 5 matching bases. Trimming took off 0 bases at V and 5 bases at J, with 10 bases between the two ends. The CDR3 spans 14 residues. Germline assignment: CDR1 SGHVS and CDR2 FNYEAQ. DNA of the CDR3: TGTGCCAGCAGCTTAGCCTATGAGGGTGAGACCCAGTACTTC. This gives the protein CASSLAYEGETQYF. Filled out from reference TRBV7-6 and TRBJ2-5, the complete variable domain reads GAGVSQSPRYKVTKRGQDVALRCDPISGHVSLYWYRQALGQGPEFLTYFNYEAQQDKSGLPNDRFSAERPEGSISTLTIQRTEQRDSAMYRCASSLAYEGETQYFGPGTRLLVL.

The V and J genes are TRBV6-6 and TRBJ2-7; no clear D. The CDR3 runs 12 residues. V was shortened by 3 bases and J by 9 bases, with 12 bases between the two germline ends. Per germline, CDR1 MNHNY and CDR2 SVGAGI (reference sequence). Written as DNA, the CDR3 is TGTGCCAGCAGTTATCTCGACTCCGGGCAGTACTTC. Protein: CASSYLDSGQYF.

The chain has TRBV6-2 or TRBV6-3 and TRBJ2-7; D perhaps matches TRBD1 (6 bases). The V gene lost 2 bases and the J gene lost 6 bases, with 17 bases spanning the gap. CDR1 is MNHEY, CDR2 SVGEGT, per germline. The CDR3 spans 15 residues. The DNA of the CDR3 is TGTGCCAGCAGTTACAATATCAAGACAGGTGGCGAGCAGTACTTC. It encodes CASSYNIKTGGEQYF.

This clonotype was seen a few times. The chain uses TRBV5-1 and TRBJ2-7, with D tentatively TRBD1 (6 bases). The CDR3 has 14 residues. V lost 0 bases to trimming and J lost 5 bases, with 12 bases between them. The germline V gene has CDR1 SGHRS and CDR2 YFSETQ. CDR3 nucleotide sequence: TGCGCCAGCAGCTTGGAAACAGGGTTCGACGAGCAGTACTTC. This translates into CASSLETGFDEQYF.

The gene calls are TRBV7-6 and TRBJ2-1; D possibly corresponds to TRBD1 (5 bases). V lost 5 bases to trimming and J lost 7 bases, with 15 bases between them. The V gene's germline CDR1 is SGHVS and CDR2 FNYEAQ. The CDR3 sequence is 14 residues long. The CDR3 region has the DNA TGTGCCAGCAGCCAGGGCGGTGGGTATAATGAGCAGTTCTTC. Protein: CASSQGGGYNEQFF.

The chain couples TRBV6-6 to TRBJ2-5; D remains unclear. This CDR3 is built from 13 residues. Deletions cut 4 bases from V and 4 bases from J, with 10 bases between. Germline CDR1 and CDR2: MNHNY and SVGAGI (reference sequence). DNA of the CDR3: TGTGCCAGCAGTTCCCAGCCACCAGAGACCCAGTACTTC. As protein: CASSSQPPETQYF.

The chain combines TRBV5-6 with TRBJ2-3; 14 bases line up with TRBD2. The CDR3 is 15 residues long. The J segment lost 6 bases and the V segment lost 2 bases, leaving 2 bases of the junction unmatched. Germline V gene lookup returns CDR1 SGHDT and CDR2 YYEEEE. The CDR3 DNA is TGTGCCAGCAGCTTCCGGACTAGCGGGAGGGATACGCAGTATTTT. Its protein product is CASSFRTSGRDTQYF.

Many counts were recorded for this clonotype. The J gene is TRBJ2-1, the V gene TRBV11-2, with D uncertain. The CDR3 extends over 15 amino acids. Per germline, CDR1 SGHAT and CDR2 FQNNGV. V was pared by 1 base and J by 2 bases, with 9 bases between. The CDR3 coding sequence is TGTGCCAGCAGCTTAGCCCCCGGACCCTACAATGAGCAGTTCTTC. Translating it yields CASSLAPGPYNEQFF.

V gene TRBV11-2 combines with J gene TRBJ2-6; 7 bases are a match to TRBD2. The V gene end was trimmed by 5 bases and the J gene end by 0 bases; junction bases not matched to a gene: 10. In germline, CDR1 is SGHAT, CDR2 FQNNGV. The CDR3 extends over 18 amino acids. The CDR3 sequence is CASSPLPSGVSGANVLTF. CDR3 in DNA: TGTGCCAGCAGCCCCCTGCCTAGCGGCGTCTCTGGGGCCAACGTCCTGACTTTC.

This clonotype was seen more than once but under ten times. This chain uses TRBV6-6 with TRBJ2-7; D is ambiguous. Deletions cut 0 bases from V and 7 bases from J, with 7 bases between. Germline V gene lookup returns CDR1 MNHNY and CDR2 SVGAGI (reference sequence). This CDR3 spans 12 amino acids. The CDR3 region is CASSYSEGEQYF. The CDR3 DNA is TGTGCCAGCAGTTACTCAGAAGGTGAGCAGTACTTC.

The chain recombines TRBV4-1 with TRBJ1-5; D gene ambiguous. Between the trimmed V and J ends, which lost 1 base and 1 base, there was a span of 8 bases. Germline V CDR1 and CDR2: MGHRA, YSYEKL. The CDR3 sequence is 15 residues long. This CDR3 is CASSQVPLSNQPQHF. In DNA form, the CDR3 reads TGCGCCAGCAGCCAAGTCCCCTTGAGCAATCAGCCCCAGCATTTT.

There are many counts of this clonotype. The chain combines TRBV2 with TRBJ2-3; TRBD2 matches at 8 bases. CDR1 is SNHLY, CDR2 FYNNEI, per germline. The CDR3 covers 17 residues. Germline trimming cut 3 bases from V and 1 base from J; bases unmatched to any gene: 9. The CDR3: CASSDLTAGAGTDTQYF. The DNA for the CDR3 is TGTGCCAGCAGTGACCTAACAGCGGGGGCAGGCACAGATACGCAGTATTTT.

This chain joins TRBV27 and TRBJ2-1; 7 bases are shared with TRBD1. The V gene's germline CDR1 is MNHEY and CDR2 SMNVEV (reference sequence). The ends lost 5 bases at V and 8 bases at J; junction bases unmatched: 6. The CDR3 length is 13 residues. The CDR3 protein is CASSPTGRDEQFF. The CDR3 DNA sequence: TGTGCCAGCAGTCCGACAGGGAGAGATGAGCAGTTCTTC.

The V and J genes are TRBV6-5 and TRBJ1-1; 9 bases line up with TRBD1. This CDR3 is built from 16 residues. The germline gives CDR1 MNHEY, CDR2 SVGAGI. Trimming cost V 4 bases and J 5 bases; bases outside gene matches: 11. The chain's CDR3 is CASSSPFNRGRTEAFF. CDR3 nucleotide sequence: TGTGCCAGCAGTTCGCCGTTTAACAGGGGGCGAACTGAAGCTTTCTTT.

There are a few counts of this clonotype. The chain employs TRBV30 and TRBJ2-1; TRBD2 might be the D (6 bases). CDR3 length: 15 amino acids. V was clipped by 8 bases and J by 1 base, with 18 bases between them. CDR1 is GTSNPN and CDR2 is SVGIG in the germline V gene (reference sequence). The CDR3 sequence is CALGGTGESYNEQFF. DNA of the CDR3: TGTGCCCTGGGGGGAACGGGAGAATCCTACAATGAGCAGTTCTTC.

This clonotype was counted a few times. The V gene is TRBV2, the J gene TRBJ2-3; D ambiguous. The CDR3 covers 15 residues. Germline CDR1 SNHLY, CDR2 FYNNEI. Trimming pared 7 bases from V and 5 bases from J, leaving 19 bases between. The CDR3 region has the DNA TGTGCCAGCACCCTGACATTAAAGGCTGGAGATACGCAGTATTTT. Its protein is CASTLTLKAGDTQYF.

DNA for the CDR3: TGCAGTGCTAGAAGTCCCGGACTAGCGAGGGGGTTTCGGCCAGATACGCAGTATTTT. Protein sequence: CSARSPGLARGFRPDTQYF. The J gene is TRBJ2-3, the V gene TRBV20-1; 9 bases match TRBD2. V gave up 2 bases and J gave up 4 bases; unmatched junction bases: 19. The CDR3 is made up of 19 amino acids. The germline V gene encodes CDR1 DFQATT and CDR2 SNEGSKA (reference sequence).

CDR3 region: CASSFGTTIYEQYF. CDR3 bases: TGCGCCAGCAGCTTCGGTACGACAATTTACGAGCAGTACTTC. V and J are TRBV5-1 and TRBJ2-7, with unresolved D. The germline V gene has CDR1 SGHRS and CDR2 YFSETQ. The CDR3 length is 14 residues. The V end lost 2 bases, the J end lost 4 bases, and 13 bases lay between the germline ends.

This clonotype showed up many times. This chain links TRBV5-5 with TRBJ1-1, with unresolved D. This CDR3 is 14 amino acids long. V was shortened by 0 bases and J by 3 bases, with 9 bases between the two germline ends. Germline-derived CDR1 and CDR2 are SGHKS and YYEKEE (reference sequence). The CDR3 loop is CASSLGGWDTEAFF. The CDR3 coding sequence is TGTGCCAGCAGCTTGGGGGGATGGGACACTGAAGCTTTCTTT.

This clonotype was counted a few times. The chain carries TRBV7-3 and TRBJ2-3; either TRBD1 or TRBD2 may fit D (7 bases each). Per germline, CDR1 SGHTA and CDR2 FQGTGA. The CDR3 contains 16 residues. The V gene lost 5 bases and the J gene lost 4 bases, with 19 bases spanning the gap. The chain's CDR3 is CASSPGWAGGADTQYF. The CDR3 DNA is TGTGCCAGCAGCCCCGGGTGGGCAGGGGGGGCAGATACGCAGTATTTT.

The chain carries TRBV7-2 and TRBJ2-4; D remains unclear. The CDR3 extends over 15 amino acids. Trimming shortened V by 5 bases and J by 1 base, and 12 bases separated the two germline ends. Germline V lookup: CDR1 SGHTA, CDR2 FQGNSA. For the CDR3, the DNA is TGTGCCAGCAGCCCCAAACATGTGGCCAAAAACATTCAGTACTTC. Translated, it gives CASSPKHVAKNIQYF.

This clonotype was counted a few times. The rearrangement uses TRBV6-4 and TRBJ1-6, with a tentative D call TRBD1 (5 bases). Between the trimmed V and J ends, which lost 8 bases and 8 bases, there was a span of 16 bases. The V gene's germline CDR1 is MRHNA and CDR2 SNTAGT. The CDR3 sequence is 14 residues long. The CDR3 region has the DNA TGTGCCAGCTCATCCGGGACGGAAGATTCACCCCTCCACTTT. Translating gives CASSSGTEDSPLHF.

There are a few counts of this clonotype. The chain recombines TRBV25-1 with TRBJ1-2; 7 bases map to TRBD1. Germline V gives CDR1 MGHDK, CDR2 SYGVNS. The length of the CDR3 is 12 residues. V lost 6 bases and J lost 6; bases outside the gene matches: 4. As DNA, the CDR3 is TGTGCCAGCAGCTCTAGGGGGCATGGCTACACCTTC. Amino acids: CASSSRGHGYTF.

In this sample, this clonotype turned up many times. The CDR3 nucleotides are TGTGCCACCGAGTCGCGACGGAGGGGCCTAGATACGCAGTATTTT. Translating gives CATESRRRGLDTQYF. V gene TRBV24-1 combines with J gene TRBJ2-3; D is perhaps TRBD2 (6 bases). V lost 9 bases, J lost 5 bases, and 20 bases lay in between. Germline CDR1 and CDR2: KGHDR and SFDVKD. The CDR3 spans 15 residues.

This clonotype turned up a few times. The rearrangement links TRBV5-1 to TRBJ2-7, with a possible D match to TRBD2 (6 bases). The germline CDR1 and CDR2 sequences are SGHRS and YFSETQ. V was shortened by 5 bases and J by 2 bases, with 14 bases between the two germline ends. The CDR3 has 14 amino acids. CDR3 loop: CASSSGGKTYEQYF. The CDR3 bases are TGCGCCAGCAGTTCGGGCGGGAAGACCTACGAGCAGTACTTC.

The chain combines TRBV6-1 with TRBJ1-2, with 8 bases identical to TRBD1. Germline loops: CDR1 MNHNS, CDR2 SASEGT. This CDR3 has 14 residues. The trim removed 3 bases at V and 7 bases at J, leaving 7 bases unmatched. The DNA of the CDR3 is TGTGCCAGCAGTGATCCGCAGGGGGCGTTTGGCTACACCTTC. Translating it yields CASSDPQGAFGYTF.

This clonotype showed up just a few times. The V gene is TRBV7-8, the J gene TRBJ1-2; 8 bases are shared with TRBD1. Trimming at V came to 4 bases and at J to 4 bases, leaving 11 bases not matched to a gene. CDR3 length equals 16 residues. CDR1 SGHVS and CDR2 FQNEAQ come from the germline V gene. The CDR3 coding sequence is TGTGCCAGCAGCTCCGGACAGGGATCGGTCTCCTATGGCTACACCTTC. Protein: CASSSGQGSVSYGYTF.

On this clonotype: A read error may explain this, as a much larger clone is one base away. The rearrangement links TRBV12-3 or TRBV12-4 to TRBJ2-5; D remains unclear. The CDR3 loop spans 15 amino acids. The CDR3 loop reads CAGSFSSGPAETQYF. For the CDR3, the DNA is TGTGCCGGCAGTTTTTCCTCCGGGCCTGCGGAGACCCAGTACTTC.